This T cell receptor beta chain came from a study of CD8 T cells in Susac syndrome. Study-level background: The sequenced Susac syndrome patients comprised six with active disease and roughly eight in remission. Overall study findings and caveats: Peak Susac CD8+ clonal expansion was seen in TEMRA cells and active patients. An acknowledgment was made by the study that its TCR sequencing and HLA analysis involved relatively few individuals.

Notes on this clonotype: Its cognate antigen is unknown.

The patients with Susac syndrome were individuals who fulfilled the recently defined diagnostic criteria for disease that was either definite or probable. CDR1 and CDR2 (germline): LGHDT, YNNKEL (reference sequence). Trimming took 1 base from V and 5 from J; bases not matched to a gene: 6. CDR3 size: 16 residues. RNA, at about 0.5 to 1 ug, was reverse transcribed with random hexamers. TCRdb re-called the immunoSEQ multiplex PCR reads with MiXCR, one entry per CDR3 protein. Among 200,000 or so distinct CDR3 sequences, over 90% were seen once, and the ten largest hold around 0.15%. The TCR comes from a human donor with Susac syndrome. The chain couples TRBV3-1 to TRBJ2-1; 9 positions match TRBD1. The sequenced sample was CD8+ T cells from PBMCs. The CDR3 DNA is TGTGCCAGCAGCCAAGGAGTTTGGGACAGGGACAATGAGCAGTTCTTC. Protein product: CASSQGVWDRDNEQFF.